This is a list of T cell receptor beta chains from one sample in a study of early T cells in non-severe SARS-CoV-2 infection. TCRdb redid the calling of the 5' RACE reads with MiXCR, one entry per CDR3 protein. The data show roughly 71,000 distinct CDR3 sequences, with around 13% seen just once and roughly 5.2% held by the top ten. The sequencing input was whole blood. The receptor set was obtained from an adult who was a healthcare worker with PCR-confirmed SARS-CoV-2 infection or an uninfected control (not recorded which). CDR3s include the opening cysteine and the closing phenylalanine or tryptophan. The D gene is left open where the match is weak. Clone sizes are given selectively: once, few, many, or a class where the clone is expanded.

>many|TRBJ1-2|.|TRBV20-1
CSASSTGQRGYGYTF
TGCAGTGCTAGTAGCACAGGACAACGCGGGTATGGCTACACCTTC
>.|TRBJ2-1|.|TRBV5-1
CASSPTGFGYNEQFF
TGCGCCAGCAGCCCAACAGGGTTTGGCTACAATGAGCAGTTCTTC
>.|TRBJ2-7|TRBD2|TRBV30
CAGTSGDSYEQYF
TGTGCCGGGACTAGCGGGGACTCCTACGAGCAGTACTTC
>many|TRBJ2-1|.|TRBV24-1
CATSDVTGNEQFF
TGTGCCACCAGTGATGTCACGGGGAATGAGCAGTTCTTC
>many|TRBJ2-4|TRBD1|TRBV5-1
CASSSLRDRGRENIQYF
TGCGCCAGCAGCTCGCTCCGGGACAGGGGGCGCGAAAACATTCAGTACTTC
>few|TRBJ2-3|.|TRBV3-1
CASSQGGPDTQYF
TGTGCCAGCAGCCAAGGGGGGCCGGATACGCAGTATTTT
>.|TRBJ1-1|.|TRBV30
CAWLPLGRGNTEAFF
TGTGCCTGGCTCCCTCTAGGGAGGGGGAACACTGAAGCTTTCTTT
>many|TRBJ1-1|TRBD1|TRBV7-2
CASSLDGTGGLNTEAFF
TGTGCCAGCAGCTTAGATGGGACAGGGGGTTTGAACACTGAAGCTTTCTTT
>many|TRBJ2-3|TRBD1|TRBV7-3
CASSSGQSGGTDTQYF
TGTGCCAGCAGCTCGGGACAGTCAGGAGGTACAGATACGCAGTATTTT
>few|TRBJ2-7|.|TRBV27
CASSFSGFGNEQYF
TGTGCCAGCAGTTTCTCAGGGTTTGGGAACGAGCAGTACTTC